This passage covers 25 T cell receptor beta chains from one sample sequenced in a study of blood T cells in healthy people across ages (dated by TCRdb to 2014 to 2015). Libraries were prepared through 5' RACE. Instrument used: Illumina HiSeq 2500. A second roughly 7 to 11 cycle PCR used a sample-barcoded 5' primer and a J-beta primer mix. In-frame beta chains were kept once TCRdb had trimmed the public reads at Q25 with fastp and called clones with MiXCR. Each CDR3 protein gets just one entry, which takes the most common genes and DNA from the rows behind it. The sample has about 670,000 distinct CDR3 sequences on record, more than 45% of them singletons. Of the sample, roughly 14% falls within the top ten clones. Material: blood. These receptors came from a woman of 80 years or more in good health.

Concerning this clonotype: A much bigger clone sits one base away, suggesting this may be a read error. V gene TRBV7-2 combines with J gene TRBJ1-4; perhaps TRBD1 as D (5 bases). The CDR3 totals 13 residues. Germline V gene data show CDR1 as SGHTA and CDR2 as FQGNSA. Trimming shortened V by 11 bases and J by 8 bases, and 18 bases separated the two germline ends. CDR3 protein: CAGSGRRGEKLFF. For the CDR3, the DNA is TGTGCCGGCTCAGGGCGAAGAGGAGAAAAACTGTTTTTT.

For this clonotype: A clone one base away is much larger, so this may be a read error. The chain joins TRBV5-1 to TRBJ2-1; D is unclear. The CDR3 consists of 16 residues. Looked up from germline, CDR1 is SGHRS and CDR2 is YFSETQ. The V and J ends lost 4 bases and 1 base respectively, with 15 bases between them. The CDR3 DNA sequence: TGCGCCAGCAGCAACCCGGCGAGTAGATCCTACAATGAGCAGTTCTTC. Protein sequence: CASSNPASRSYNEQFF.

This clonotype has a handful of counts. The chain couples TRBV29-1 to TRBJ1-2; D is perhaps TRBD1 (5 bases). Germline values: CDR1 SQVTM, CDR2 ANQGSEA. Trimming cost V 3 bases and J 7 bases, with 9 bases left between them. The CDR3 extends over 11 amino acids. CDR3 residues: CSVEGGGGYTF. As DNA, the CDR3 is TGCAGCGTTGAGGGGGGTGGTGGCTACACCTTC.

V is TRBV5-1 and J is TRBJ2-3; D is uncertain. Per the germline V gene, CDR1 is SGHRS and CDR2 is YFSETQ. The ends were cut back, 2 bases at V and 4 bases at J, with 8 bases in the middle. The CDR3 is made up of 13 amino acids. The CDR3 DNA follows: TGCGCCAGCAGCTTCAGGAGATCAGATACGCAGTATTTT. This encodes CASSFRRSDTQYF.

The chain recombines TRBV14 with TRBJ2-7; possibly TRBD2 for D (6 bases). The CDR3 sequence is 16 residues long. Trimming took off 4 bases at V and 6 bases at J, with 22 bases between the two ends. The V gene's germline CDR1 is SGHDN and CDR2 FVKESK. The CDR3 DNA sequence: TGTGCCAGCAGCCCCGTCCAGGTAGGAACCGGGGGCGAGCAGTACTTC. Protein: CASSPVQVGTGGEQYF.

This clonotype was recorded once. The chain recombines TRBV3-1 with TRBJ2-7; 7 positions agree with TRBD1. After removal of 0 bases from V and 2 bases from J, the junction contained 4 bases not matched to a gene. The germline CDR1 and CDR2 sequences are LGHDT and YNNKEL (reference sequence). CDR3 length: 15 residues. The CDR3 is CASSQESDRTYEQYF. CDR3 DNA sequence: TGTGCCAGCAGCCAAGAGTCGGACAGGACCTACGAGCAGTACTTC.

This clonotype occurred many times. The J gene is TRBJ2-1, the V gene TRBV10-3; 12 nucleotides line up with TRBD2. Trimming removed 6 bases from V and 8 bases from J; junction bases left unmatched: 8. CDR3 length equals 15 residues. CDR1 is ENHRY, CDR2 SYGVKD, per germline. The CDR3 region has the DNA TGTGCCATCAGGGAGACTAGCGGGGGCTCAGATGAGCAGTTCTTC. It specifies CAIRETSGGSDEQFF.

This clonotype was observed a few times. The J gene is TRBJ2-1, the V gene TRBV24-1; tentatively, D is TRBD2 (7 bases). The CDR3 has 13 amino acids. The V and J ends lost 3 bases and 15 bases respectively, with 17 bases between them. Germline CDR1 and CDR2: KGHDR and SFDVKD. This CDR3 is CATSDGGGQGPFF. In DNA form, the CDR3 reads TGTGCCACCAGTGATGGGGGGGGACAAGGCCCGTTCTTC.

The chain combines TRBV4-2 with TRBJ2-6; no clear D. The CDR3 length is 15 residues. The germline CDR1 and CDR2 sequences are LGHNA and YNFKEQ. Trimming removed 4 bases from V and 2 bases from J, with 9 bases in between. The CDR3 DNA reads TGTGCCAGCAGCCCGGCCCTGGCTGGGGCCAACGTCCTGACTTTC. It specifies CASSPALAGANVLTF.

J is TRBJ2-3 and V is TRBV12-3 or TRBV12-4; TRBD2 might be the D (6 bases). Deletions cut 7 bases from V and 5 bases from J, with 10 bases between. The CDR3 totals 12 residues. The CDR3 DNA sequence: TGTGCCAGCATGGGGGGTGGAGATACGCAGTATTTT. Translating it yields CASMGGGDTQYF.

In the case of this clonotype: A much bigger clone sits one base away, suggesting this may be a read error. V usage is TRBV27 and J usage is TRBJ1-2, with D possibly matching TRBD1 (5 bases). V lost 11 bases and J 3 bases, leaving 22 bases between the germline ends. Germline CDR1 reads MNHEY; CDR2 reads SMNVEV (reference sequence). This CDR3 has 15 amino acids. The CDR3, as DNA: TGTGCCCGCATCCCCAGGGATCCTGGCGACTATGGCTACACCTTC. Amino acids: CARIPRDPGDYGYTF.

In nucleotides, the CDR3 is TGTGCCAGTGGACAGGGTAATAATTCACCCCTCCACTTT. Amino acids: CASGQGNNSPLHF. The chain recombines TRBV2 with TRBJ1-6, with 8 bases aligning to TRBD1. Germline V CDR1 and CDR2: SNHLY, FYNNEI. After removal of 9 bases from V and 5 bases from J, the junction contained 3 bases not matched to a gene. The CDR3 is made up of 13 amino acids.

To note about this clonotype: This may stem from a read error, because a much larger clone lies one nucleotide away. The CDR3 spells CASSLTFSSGLANNEQYF. Written as DNA, the CDR3 is TGTGCCAGCAGCTTAACCTTTAGCTCCGGACTAGCGAATAATGAGCAGTACTTC. The rearrangement links TRBV7-3 to TRBJ2-7; 9 bases align to TRBD2. Germline-derived CDR1 and CDR2 are SGHTA and FQGTGA. This CDR3 spans 18 amino acids. The ends lost 0 bases at V and 7 bases at J; junction bases unmatched: 16.

V usage is TRBV9 and J usage is TRBJ2-4; D perhaps matches TRBD1 (5 bases). The J call is uncertain, as TRBJ2-7 better fits the DNA end. Per the germline V gene, CDR1 is SGDLS and CDR2 is YYNGEE. This CDR3 comprises 14 residues. In nucleotides, the CDR3 is TGTGCCAGCAGCGGACGCGACAGTCCCTACGAGCAGTACTTC. It translates to CASSGRDSPYEQYF.

The chain has TRBV7-9 and TRBJ1-1; no clear D gene. The V gene's germline CDR1 is SEHNR and CDR2 FQNEAQ (reference sequence). The CDR3 spans 16 residues. V was shortened by 1 base and J by 0 bases, with 12 bases between the two germline ends. This CDR3 reads CASSLGPGAMNTEAFF. DNA for the CDR3: TGTGCCAGCAGCTTAGGACCGGGCGCCATGAACACTGAAGCTTTCTTT.

CDR3 in DNA: TGCGCCAGCAGCCAAGGACAGGGTATAATCGGCGAGCAGTACTTC. It translates to CASSQGQGIIGEQYF. This chain links TRBV4-1 with TRBJ2-7, with 7 bases identical to TRBD1. The CDR3 covers 15 residues. Germline V gives CDR1 MGHRA, CDR2 YSYEKL. With V trimmed by 1 base and J by 6 bases, 9 bases remained unmatched.

Concerning this clonotype itself: A junction boundary mismatches the germline segment, possibly from a read error. The chain is built from TRBV2 and TRBJ1-1; a weak D match, TRBD1 (5 bases). Per the germline V gene, CDR1 is SNHLY and CDR2 is FYNNEI. The CDR3 runs 12 residues. The CDR3 nucleotides read TGTGCCGGCAGTGTTAGGGGAGGTGAAGCTTTCTTT. Translated: CAGSVRGGEAFF.

In regard to this clonotype: Germline is not matched at one junction end, which may reflect a read error. The rearrangement uses TRBV6-1 and TRBJ2-3; maybe TRBD1 (5 bases). This CDR3 has 15 amino acids. Germline lookup yields CDR1 MNHNS and CDR2 SASEGT. The CDR3 is CASVPGWGSTDAQYF. The CDR3 DNA is TGTGCCAGTGTTCCAGGGTGGGGATCCACAGATGCGCAGTATTTT.

CDR3 nucleotide sequence: TGTGCCAGCAGTTTAAGAAGGACAGGGCACAATCAGCCCCAGCATTTT. Protein: CASSLRRTGHNQPQHF. This chain links TRBV28 with TRBJ1-5, with 8 bases identical to TRBD1. CDR3 size: 16 residues. Germline lookup yields CDR1 MDHEN and CDR2 SYDVKM. The ends lost 2 bases at V and 3 bases at J; junction bases unmatched: 6.

This clonotype was seen once. The chain recombines TRBV20-1 with TRBJ1-5; possibly TRBD1 for D (5 bases). Looked up from germline, CDR1 is DFQATT and CDR2 is SNEGSKA (reference sequence). The length of the CDR3 is 16 residues. Trimming removed 0 bases from V and 0 bases from J, with 12 bases in between. CDR3 in amino acids: CSARDLGTFSNQPQHF. The CDR3 DNA reads as TGCAGTGCTAGAGATCTGGGGACGTTTAGCAATCAGCCCCAGCATTTT.

V is TRBV9 and J is TRBJ2-1; D assignment may be TRBD1 or TRBD2 (5 bases each). The CDR3 extends over 15 amino acids. Trimming removed 0 bases from V and 6 bases from J, with 13 bases in between. Germline CDR1 reads SGDLS; CDR2 reads YYNGEE. The CDR3 DNA sequence: TGTGCCAGCAGCGTAGCCACACCCGGGACCAATGAGCAGTTCTTC. This gives the protein CASSVATPGTNEQFF. Filled out from reference TRBV9 and TRBJ2-1, the complete variable domain reads DSGVTQTPKHLITATGQRVTLRCSPRSGDLSVYWYQQSLDQGLQFLIQYYNGEERAKGNILERFSAQQFPDLHSELNLSSLELGDSALYFCASSVATPGTNEQFFGPGTRLTVL.

This clonotype has just a few counts. The chain combines TRBV27 with TRBJ2-3; D unresolved. The V and J ends lost 5 bases and 2 bases respectively, with 14 bases between them. This CDR3 has 15 amino acids. From germline, CDR1 is MNHEY and CDR2 SMNVEV (reference sequence). For the CDR3, the DNA is TGTGCCAGCAGTGCCGGTGCGCGGCTCACAGATACGCAGTATTTT. As protein: CASSAGARLTDTQYF.

This clonotype has a single count. V and J are TRBV5-4 and TRBJ2-3; tentative D call: TRBD2 (5 bases). The CDR3 is 15 amino acids. The V and J ends lost 3 bases and 8 bases respectively, with 19 bases between them. Per the germline V gene, CDR1 is SGHNT and CDR2 is YYREEE (reference sequence). The CDR3: CASSSNEGTAGTQYF. Written as DNA, the CDR3 is TGTGCCAGCAGCTCTAATGAGGGAACAGCCGGTACGCAGTATTTT. Together with reference TRBV5-4 and TRBJ2-3, the CDR3 gives the full variable domain: ETGVTQSPTHLIKTRGQQVTLRCSSQSGHNTVSWYQQALGQGPQFIFQYYREEENGRGNFPPRFSGLQFPNYSSELNVNALELDDSALYLCASSSNEGTAGTQYFGPGTRLTVL.

A note on this clonotype: This may be a read error: a much more frequent sequence differs by one nucleotide. The chain carries TRBV20-1 and TRBJ1-6; 9 nucleotides line up with TRBD1. The CDR3 extends over 14 amino acids. V lost 1 base and J lost 12; bases outside the gene matches: 7. From germline, CDR1 is DFQATT and CDR2 SNEGSKA (reference sequence). The DNA of the CDR3 is TGCAGTGCTAGAGTAGTGGACAGGGGTGTACCCCTCCACTTT. Translating gives CSARVVDRGVPLHF.

This clonotype was picked up one time. The V call is TRBV20-1, the J call TRBJ2-3; no clear D. The CDR3 sequence is 15 residues long. Germline CDR1 is DFQATT and CDR2 is SNEGSKA (reference sequence). V lost 0 bases, J lost 2 bases, and 12 bases lay in between. In DNA, the CDR3 is TGCAGTGCTAGAGAAGTGGCAGCTTTCACAGATACGCAGTATTTT. Translated, it gives CSAREVAAFTDTQYF.